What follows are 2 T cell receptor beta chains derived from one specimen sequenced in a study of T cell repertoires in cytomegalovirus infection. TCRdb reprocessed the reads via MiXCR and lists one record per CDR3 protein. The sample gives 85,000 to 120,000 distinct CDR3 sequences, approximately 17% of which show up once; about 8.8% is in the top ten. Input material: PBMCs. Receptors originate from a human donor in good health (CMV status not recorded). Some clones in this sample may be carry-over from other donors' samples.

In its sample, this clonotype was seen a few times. The DNA for the CDR3 is TGCAGTGCTCTTCCACTGACAGAGCCTGGAAACACCATATATTTT. Amino acids: CSALPLTEPGNTIYF. V usage is TRBV20-1 and J usage is TRBJ1-3; the D gene is possibly TRBD1 (5 bases). CDR1 and CDR2 from the germline V gene are DFQATT and SNEGSKA (reference sequence). CDR3 length: 15 residues. V was clipped by 5 bases and J by 2 bases, with 16 bases between them.

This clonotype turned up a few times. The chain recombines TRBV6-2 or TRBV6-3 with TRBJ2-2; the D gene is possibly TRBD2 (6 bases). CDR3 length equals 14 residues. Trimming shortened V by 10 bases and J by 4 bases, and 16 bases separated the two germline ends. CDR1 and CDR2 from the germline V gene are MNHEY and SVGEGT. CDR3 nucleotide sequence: TGTGCCACACTATTGGAGGGTGGCACCGGGGAGCTGTTTTTT. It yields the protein CATLLEGGTGELFF.